This T cell receptor (beta chain) emerged from a study of T cells after yellow fever vaccination (dated by TCRdb to the late 2010s). For context, the study as a whole: The SMART-Seq v4 Ultra Low Input RNA kit was used to prepare libraries from fractions with low cell numbers. Blood was collected at multiple timepoints before and after primary and secondary immunization, and bulk PBMC replicates and cell subsets were isolated. Two healthy male donors made up the cohort, one aged 18 to 30 years and the other aged 30 to 39 years. To follow T-cell clones before and after both primary and booster YFV17D yellow fever vaccination, bulk TCR alpha and beta repertoires underwent longitudinal sequencing. On the study overall, not on this receptor specifically: After the booster, most of the clones that had expanded following primary vaccination were detected again (96% of CD4 and 88% of CD8), which suggests that memory was broadly maintained. Because the study included only two donors, the extent to which the findings can be generalized is limited. The secondary T-cell response was weaker than the primary response but faster, peaking on day 5 instead of day 15. FACS-sorted repertoires could contain abundant contaminating clonotypes from the bulk population, so computational filtering was required. A small fraction of clonotypes appeared in both the CD4 and CD8 compartments, likely as a result of convergent recombination.

TCR cDNA was made using 5'RACE template switching, a step that added a universal primer site and unique molecular identifiers. cDNA synthesis was primed from both the TCR alpha and TCR beta constant segments. Library amplification used two PCR steps, and the second PCR step added sample barcodes and sequencing adapters. Sequencing of libraries was done on Illumina HiSeq 2500 (2x100 bp) or NovaSeq (2x150 bp). The published analysis was carried out like this. Demultiplexing of reads and collapsing into UMI consensus sequences were performed with MIGEC, and V(D)J alignment was carried out with MiXCR. Clonotypes responding to the vaccine were identified with edgeR on replicate PBMC samples, with the criteria of FDR below 0.01 and a log2 fold change above 5 up to day 15. Each bulk clonotype received a CD4 or CD8 identity based on whether the sequenced CD4 or CD8 repertoire contained that clonotype at higher abundance. TCRdb reran the public reads through fastp at Q25 and MiXCR, keeping productive beta chains. Rows with one shared CDR3 protein collapse into an entry with the most common genes and DNA. Clone size and V and J calls follow TCRdb, not the original study. This sample is represented by over 150,000 distinct CDR3 sequences; about 6% of them were singletons. The top ten hold less than 3% of the sample.

This clonotype has only a few counts. Its antigen specificity is not known. The record has no base qualities; no much larger clone is one base away. Explained via the paper, the treatment or condition label denotes: live attenuated yellow fever vaccine strain. PBMCs were isolated from peripheral blood using a standard Ficoll-Paque protocol. CD4 and CD8 T-cell fractions were isolated with Dynabeads CD4 and CD8 positive selection kits. TriZol was used to extract RNA from bulk PBMCs, from CD4 and CD8 fractions, and from dextramer-positive and dextramer-negative fractions. The CDR3 has 13 amino acids, counting the end cysteine and phenylalanine. Solely the CDR3 DNA is kept, with 39 bases framed from the first base. CDR1 and CDR2 are read off the germline V gene as SGHTA and FQGTGA. V gives up 8 bases and J gives up 7 bases, and the segment between their germline ends measures 15 bases.

Rearrangement joined TRBV7-3 to TRBJ2-1; no D gene can be assigned with confidence. The TCR was taken from a man between 18 and 29 years old who received the YFV17D yellow fever vaccine. This material consisted of CD4+ T cells sorted from PBMCs, taken on the day of the first yellow fever vaccination. CDR3 loop: CASGPDLFNEQFF. The nucleotide sequence reads TGTGCCAGCGGACCAGACCTCTTTAATGAGCAGTTCTTC.